The T cell receptor beta chain described here comes from a study of T cells in Graves' hyperthyroidism and ophthalmopathy. Whole-study results and caveats: Blood also carried most thyroid clonotypes expanded above 0.001.

Researchers took RNA transcripts and amplified the TCR beta CDR3 regions from them. When the TCR CDR3 underwent first-round RT-PCR, the HTBI primer set was used. TCRdb fed the multiplex PCR reads into MiXCR, producing one record per CDR3 protein. The table shows about 58,000 distinct CDR3 sequences, with roughly 50% occurring only once. This CDR3 comprises 11 residues. Germline V gene lookup returns CDR1 SGDLS and CDR2 YYNGEE. About this clonotype: Antigen unknown. An end of the junction does not agree with germline; a read error may underlie this.

The chain couples TRBV9 to TRBJ1-4; D is ambiguous. Sequenced input: blood. The clonotype originates from a young woman with Graves' ophthalmopathy. The CDR3 DNA is TGTGCCAGCAGCGTAGAGGAAAAACTGTGTTTT. Translation: CASSVEEKLCF.